This T cell receptor beta chain comes out of a study of blood T cell repertoires in COVID-19 (TCRdb year 2020). Describing the broader study: Samples covering the acute and convalescent phases of COVID-19 were provided by collaborators in the United States, Italy and Spain. The material from the prospective study consisted of cDNA or gDNA derived from T cells, B-cell-depleted T cells, or PBMCs. Subjects who had been exposed to COVID-19, were actively infected with it, or had recovered from it provided the deeply sampled blood TCRbeta repertoires that made up the dataset. A freely available public database, intended as a resource for researchers studying the immune response to SARS-CoV-2, is where the repertoires were released. The samples were drawn from the first 160 participants of the ongoing ImmuneRACE study and from more than 1,000 subjects provided by 6 global collaborators. Nearly every sample came with metadata listing a de-identified subject ID, COVID-19 status, age in years and sex. Where available, HLA class I and class II types were obtained from metadata supplied by the sample provider rather than from assay-based typing. Paper-wide results and their limitations: The quantity of clinical and demographic metadata differed by source and by participant and was supplied without curation.

The collaborating institutions used their own protocols to collect whole blood in K2EDTA tubes. For TCRbeta analysis, collaborators shipped samples as frozen whole blood, isolated PBMCs, or DNA extracted from either of those sample types. In the case of this clone: Its antigen remains undetermined. Base qualities are not recorded, but no much larger clone differs from it by a single base.

TCRbeta CDR3 regions were amplified from genomic DNA by means of the immunoSEQ Assay, a bias-controlled multiplex PCR. The authors' pipeline ran thus. Within the assay, amplification of reference gene primers was used to estimate how many nucleated cells each sample contained. To quantify the absolute abundance of each unique TCRbeta CDR3 rearrangement, sequence reads were collapsed and filtered. For each sample, productive Simpson clonality was calculated as the square root of Simpson's diversity index over productive rearrangements. Here the immuneACCESS table is served through TCRdb, limited to in-frame sequences with V and J called. Missing clones are a known gap in these copies; in checked studies unresolved V genes cover under half, and the rest lacks a known reason. V and J calls and clone size are as listed in that table; D and trimming were resolved from the DNA. The sample table shows around 140,000 clones, and 76% are seen once. The top ten clonotypes cover 3.5% to 5% of the sample.

The CDR3 sequence holds 15 residues, the cysteine and phenylalanine included. Of the read, only the CDR3 DNA is kept; its 45 bases are in frame from base 1. Looking up the germline V gene yields CDR1 ENHRY and CDR2 SYGVKD. Relative to germline, V is missing 4 bases and J is missing 0 bases, with 0 bases of the junction outside any gene match. The specimen sequenced was peripheral blood. The V gene is TRBV10-3 and the J gene is TRBJ1-6; 7 nucleotides in the junction match TRBD1. The receptor's source is a woman older than 75 with active or convalescent COVID-19. The CDR3: CAISAGGSYNSPLHF. In nucleotide form, the sequence is TGTGCCATCAGTGCAGGGGGCTCCTATAATTCACCCCTCCACTTT.